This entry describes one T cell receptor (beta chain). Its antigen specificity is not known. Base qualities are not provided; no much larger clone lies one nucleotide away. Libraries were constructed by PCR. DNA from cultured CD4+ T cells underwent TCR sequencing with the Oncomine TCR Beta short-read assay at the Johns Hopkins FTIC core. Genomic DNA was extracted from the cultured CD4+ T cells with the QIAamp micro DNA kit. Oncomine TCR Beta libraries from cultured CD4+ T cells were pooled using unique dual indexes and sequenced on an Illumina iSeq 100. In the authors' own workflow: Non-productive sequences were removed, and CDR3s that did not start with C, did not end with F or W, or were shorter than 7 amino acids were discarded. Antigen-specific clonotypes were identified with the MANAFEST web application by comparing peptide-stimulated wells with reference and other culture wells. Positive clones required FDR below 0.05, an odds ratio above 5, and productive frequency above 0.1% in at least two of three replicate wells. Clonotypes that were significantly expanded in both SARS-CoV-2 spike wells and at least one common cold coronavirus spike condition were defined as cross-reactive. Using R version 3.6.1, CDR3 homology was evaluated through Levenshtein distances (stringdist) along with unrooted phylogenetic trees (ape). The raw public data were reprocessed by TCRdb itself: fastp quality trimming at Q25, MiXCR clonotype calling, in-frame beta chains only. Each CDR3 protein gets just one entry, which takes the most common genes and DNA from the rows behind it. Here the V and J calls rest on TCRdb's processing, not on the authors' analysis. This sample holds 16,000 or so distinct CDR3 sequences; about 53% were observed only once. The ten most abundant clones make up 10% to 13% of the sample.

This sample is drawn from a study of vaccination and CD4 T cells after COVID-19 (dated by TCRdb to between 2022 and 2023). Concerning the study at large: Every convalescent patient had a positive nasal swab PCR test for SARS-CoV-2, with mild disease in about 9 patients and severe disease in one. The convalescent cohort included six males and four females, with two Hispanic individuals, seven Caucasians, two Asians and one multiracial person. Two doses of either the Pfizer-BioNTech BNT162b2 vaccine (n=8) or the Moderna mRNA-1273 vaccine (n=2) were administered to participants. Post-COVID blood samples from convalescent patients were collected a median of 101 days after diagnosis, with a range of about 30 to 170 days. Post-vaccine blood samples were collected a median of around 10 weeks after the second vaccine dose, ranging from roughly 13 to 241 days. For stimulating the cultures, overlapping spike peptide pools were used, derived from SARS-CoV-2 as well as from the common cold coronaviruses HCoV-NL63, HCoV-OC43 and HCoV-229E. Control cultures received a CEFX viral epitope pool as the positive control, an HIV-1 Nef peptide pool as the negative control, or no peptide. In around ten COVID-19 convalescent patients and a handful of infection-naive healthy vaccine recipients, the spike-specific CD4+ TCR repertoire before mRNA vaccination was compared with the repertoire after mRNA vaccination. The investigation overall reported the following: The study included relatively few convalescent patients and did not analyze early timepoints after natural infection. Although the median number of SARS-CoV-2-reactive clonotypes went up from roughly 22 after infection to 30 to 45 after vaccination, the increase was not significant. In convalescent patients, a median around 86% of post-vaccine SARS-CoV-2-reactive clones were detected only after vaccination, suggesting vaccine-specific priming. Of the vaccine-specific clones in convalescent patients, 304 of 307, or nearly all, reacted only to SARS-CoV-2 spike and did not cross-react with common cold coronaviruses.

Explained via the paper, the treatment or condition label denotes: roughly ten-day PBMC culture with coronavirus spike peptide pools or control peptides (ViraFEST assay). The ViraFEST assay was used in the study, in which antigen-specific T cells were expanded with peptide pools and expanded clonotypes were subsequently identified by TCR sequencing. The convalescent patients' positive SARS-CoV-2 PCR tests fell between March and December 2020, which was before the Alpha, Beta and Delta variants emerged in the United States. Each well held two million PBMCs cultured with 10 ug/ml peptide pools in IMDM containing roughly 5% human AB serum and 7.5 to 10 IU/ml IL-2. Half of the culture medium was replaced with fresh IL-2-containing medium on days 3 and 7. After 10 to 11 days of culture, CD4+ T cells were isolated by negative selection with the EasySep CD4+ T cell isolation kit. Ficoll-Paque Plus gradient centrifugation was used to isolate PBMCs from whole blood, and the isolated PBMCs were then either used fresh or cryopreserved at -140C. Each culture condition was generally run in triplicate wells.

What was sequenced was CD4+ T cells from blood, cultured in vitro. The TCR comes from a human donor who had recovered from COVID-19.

Here is the DNA: TGTGCCAGCAGTGAACGCCGCGTGGGACGGAATGAAGCTTTCTTT. Its protein product is CASSERRVGRNEAFF. The V and J segments used are TRBV2 and TRBJ1-1; 5 matching bases give a weak D call of TRBD1. The CDR3 holds 15 amino acids from the cysteine to the phenylalanine. Here the CDR3 DNA is all that survives: 45 bases in frame from base 1. As encoded in the germline V gene, CDR1 is SNHLY while CDR2 is FYNNEI. V is clipped by 2 bases and J by 7 bases, and the sequence between their germline boundaries is 17 bases long. Full variable domain (CDR3 extended with the reference TRBV2 and TRBJ1-1 proteins): EPEVTQTPSHQVTQMGQEVILRCVPISNHLYFYWYRQILGQKVEFLVSFYNNEISEKSEIFDDQFSVERPDGSNFTLKIRSTKLEDSAMYFCASSERRVGRNEAFFGQGTRLTVV.